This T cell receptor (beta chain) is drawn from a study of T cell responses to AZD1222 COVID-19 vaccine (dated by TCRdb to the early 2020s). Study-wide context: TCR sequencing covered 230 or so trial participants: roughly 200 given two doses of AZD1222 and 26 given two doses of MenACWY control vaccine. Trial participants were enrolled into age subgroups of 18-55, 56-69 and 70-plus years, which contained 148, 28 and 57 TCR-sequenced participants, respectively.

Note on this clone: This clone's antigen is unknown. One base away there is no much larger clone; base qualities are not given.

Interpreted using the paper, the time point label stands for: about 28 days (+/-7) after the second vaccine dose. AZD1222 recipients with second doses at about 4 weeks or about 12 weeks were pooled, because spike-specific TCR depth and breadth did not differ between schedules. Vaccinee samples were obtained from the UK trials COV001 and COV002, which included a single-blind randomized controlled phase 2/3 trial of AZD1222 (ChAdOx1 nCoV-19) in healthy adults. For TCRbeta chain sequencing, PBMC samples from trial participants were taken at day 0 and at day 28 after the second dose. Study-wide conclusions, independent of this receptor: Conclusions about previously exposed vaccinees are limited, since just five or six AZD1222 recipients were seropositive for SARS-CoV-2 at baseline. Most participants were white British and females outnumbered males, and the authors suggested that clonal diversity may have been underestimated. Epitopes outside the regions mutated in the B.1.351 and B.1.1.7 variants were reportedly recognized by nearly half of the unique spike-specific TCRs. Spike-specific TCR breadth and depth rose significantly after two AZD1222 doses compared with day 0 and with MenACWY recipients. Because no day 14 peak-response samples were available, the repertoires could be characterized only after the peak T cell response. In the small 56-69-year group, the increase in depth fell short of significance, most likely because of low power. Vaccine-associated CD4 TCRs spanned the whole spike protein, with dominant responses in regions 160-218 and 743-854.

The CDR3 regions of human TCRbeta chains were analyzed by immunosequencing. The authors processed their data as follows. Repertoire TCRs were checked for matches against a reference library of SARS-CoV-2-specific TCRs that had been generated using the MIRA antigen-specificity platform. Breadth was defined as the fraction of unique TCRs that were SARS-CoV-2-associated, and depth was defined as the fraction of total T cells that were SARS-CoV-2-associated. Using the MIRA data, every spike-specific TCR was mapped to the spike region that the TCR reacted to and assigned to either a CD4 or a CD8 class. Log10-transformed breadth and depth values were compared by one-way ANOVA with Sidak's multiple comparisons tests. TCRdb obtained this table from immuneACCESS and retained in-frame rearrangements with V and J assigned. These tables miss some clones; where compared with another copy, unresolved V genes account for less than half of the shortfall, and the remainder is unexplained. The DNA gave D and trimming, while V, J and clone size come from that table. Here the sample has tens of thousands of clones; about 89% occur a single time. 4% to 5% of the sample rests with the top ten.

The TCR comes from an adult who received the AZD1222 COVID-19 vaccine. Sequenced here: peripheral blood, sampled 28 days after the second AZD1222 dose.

The sequence in DNA is TGTGCCAGCAGCCACTTGTTCGGGGCAGAAGAGACCCAGTACTTC. This sequence encodes CASSHLFGAEETQYF. The chain uses TRBV14 and TRBJ2-5, with the D gene possibly TRBD1 or TRBD2, each one fitting 5 bases. Measured from the cysteine to the phenylalanine, the CDR3 is 15 residues long. Here the CDR3 DNA is all that survives: 45 bases in frame from base 1. CDR1 SGHDN and CDR2 FVKESK are derived from the germline V gene. The trim is 3 bases for V and 3 bases for J, with a gap of 14 bases between the germline ends.